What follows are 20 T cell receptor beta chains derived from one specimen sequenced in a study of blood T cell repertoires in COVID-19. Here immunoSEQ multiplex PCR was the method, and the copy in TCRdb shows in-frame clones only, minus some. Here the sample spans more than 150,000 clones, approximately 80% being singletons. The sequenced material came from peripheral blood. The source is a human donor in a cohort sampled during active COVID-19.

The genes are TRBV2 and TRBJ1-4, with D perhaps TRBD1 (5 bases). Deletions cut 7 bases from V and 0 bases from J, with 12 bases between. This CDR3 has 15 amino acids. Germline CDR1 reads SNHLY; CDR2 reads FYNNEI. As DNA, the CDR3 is TGTGCCAGCAAGGGGCAGGCGGCAACTAATGAAAAACTGTTTTTT. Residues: CASKGQAATNEKLFF.

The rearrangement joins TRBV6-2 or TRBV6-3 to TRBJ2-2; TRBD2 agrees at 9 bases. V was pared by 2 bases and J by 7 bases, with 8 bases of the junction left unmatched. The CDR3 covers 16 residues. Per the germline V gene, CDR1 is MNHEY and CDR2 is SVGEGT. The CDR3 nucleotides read TGTGCCAGCAGTTACGGTGGCGGGGGGGCCTGCGGGGAGCTGTTTTTT. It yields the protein CASSYGGGGACGELFF.

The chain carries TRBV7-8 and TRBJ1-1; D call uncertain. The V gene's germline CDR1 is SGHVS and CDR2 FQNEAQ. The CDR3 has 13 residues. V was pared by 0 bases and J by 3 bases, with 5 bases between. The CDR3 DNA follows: TGTGCCAGCAGCTTAGCGCAGTACACTGAAGCTTTCTTT. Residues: CASSLAQYTEAFF.

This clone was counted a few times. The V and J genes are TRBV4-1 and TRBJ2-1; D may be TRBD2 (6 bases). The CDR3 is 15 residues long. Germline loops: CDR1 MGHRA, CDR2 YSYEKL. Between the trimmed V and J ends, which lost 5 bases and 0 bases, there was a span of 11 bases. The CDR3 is CASSAGLSSYNEQFF. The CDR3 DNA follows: TGCGCCAGCAGCGCGGGACTGAGCTCCTACAATGAGCAGTTCTTC.

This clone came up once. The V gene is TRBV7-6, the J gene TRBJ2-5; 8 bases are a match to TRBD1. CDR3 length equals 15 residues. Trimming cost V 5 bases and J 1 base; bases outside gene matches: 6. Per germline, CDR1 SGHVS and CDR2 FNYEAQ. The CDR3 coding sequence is TGTGCCAGCAGCCCCCGGACAGGGACCCAAGAGACCCAGTACTTC. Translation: CASSPRTGTQETQYF.

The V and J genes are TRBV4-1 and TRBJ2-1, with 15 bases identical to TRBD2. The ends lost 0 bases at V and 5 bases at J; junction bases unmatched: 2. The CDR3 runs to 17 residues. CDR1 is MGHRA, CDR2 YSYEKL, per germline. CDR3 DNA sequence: TGCGCCAGCAGCCAAGAAGGGACTAGCGGGGGGAACAATGAGCAGTTCTTC. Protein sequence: CASSQEGTSGGNNEQFF.

CDR3 bases: TGTGCCAGTAGTTGGCCCTCAGGGGCCAGAGGCACTGAAGCTTTCTTT. It encodes CASSWPSGARGTEAFF. The chain recombines TRBV19 with TRBJ1-1; a weak D match, TRBD1 (6 bases). The CDR3 is made up of 16 amino acids. The germline CDR1 and CDR2 sequences are LNHDA and SQIVND (reference sequence). V lost 5 bases, J lost 4 bases, and 20 bases lay in between.

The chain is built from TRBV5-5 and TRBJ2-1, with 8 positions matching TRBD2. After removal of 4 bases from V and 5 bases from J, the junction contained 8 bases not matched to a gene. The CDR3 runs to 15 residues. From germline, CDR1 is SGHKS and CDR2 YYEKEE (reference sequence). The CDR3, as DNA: TGTGCCAGCAGCCCCACCGGGGGGGACCACAATGAGCAGTTCTTC. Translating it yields CASSPTGGDHNEQFF.

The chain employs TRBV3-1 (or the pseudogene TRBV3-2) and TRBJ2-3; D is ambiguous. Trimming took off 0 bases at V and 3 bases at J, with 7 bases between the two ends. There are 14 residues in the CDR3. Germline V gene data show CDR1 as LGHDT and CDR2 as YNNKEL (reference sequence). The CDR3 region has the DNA TGTGCCAGCAGCCAAGATCTAGGAACAGATACGCAGTATTTT. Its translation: CASSQDLGTDTQYF.

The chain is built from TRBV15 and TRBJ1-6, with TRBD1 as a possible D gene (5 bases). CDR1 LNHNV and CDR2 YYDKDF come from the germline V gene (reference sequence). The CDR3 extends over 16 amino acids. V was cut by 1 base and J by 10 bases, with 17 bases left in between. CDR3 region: CATSRGDGGGHSPLHF. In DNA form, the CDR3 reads TGTGCCACCAGCAGAGGGGACGGGGGGGGTCACTCACCCCTCCACTTT.

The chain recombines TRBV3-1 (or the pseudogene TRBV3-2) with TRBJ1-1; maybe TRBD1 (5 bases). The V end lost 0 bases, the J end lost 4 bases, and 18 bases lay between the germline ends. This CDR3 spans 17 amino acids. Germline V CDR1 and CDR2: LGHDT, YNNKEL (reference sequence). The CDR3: CASSQEGGAGLSTEAFF. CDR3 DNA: TGTGCCAGCAGCCAAGAAGGCGGGGCAGGTCTGTCCACTGAAGCTTTCTTT.

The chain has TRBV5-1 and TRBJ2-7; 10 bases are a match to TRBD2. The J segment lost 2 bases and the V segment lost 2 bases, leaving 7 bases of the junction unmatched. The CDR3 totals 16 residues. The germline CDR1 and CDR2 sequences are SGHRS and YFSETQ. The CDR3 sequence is CASSFSLAGQTYEQYF. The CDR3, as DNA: TGCGCCAGCAGCTTCTCACTAGCGGGGCAAACCTACGAGCAGTACTTC.

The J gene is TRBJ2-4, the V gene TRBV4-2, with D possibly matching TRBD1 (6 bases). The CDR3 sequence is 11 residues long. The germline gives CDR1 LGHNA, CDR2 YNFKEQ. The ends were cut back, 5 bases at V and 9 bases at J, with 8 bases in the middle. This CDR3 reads CASSSGVIQYF. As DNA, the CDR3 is TGTGCCAGCAGCTCAGGGGTCATTCAGTACTTC.

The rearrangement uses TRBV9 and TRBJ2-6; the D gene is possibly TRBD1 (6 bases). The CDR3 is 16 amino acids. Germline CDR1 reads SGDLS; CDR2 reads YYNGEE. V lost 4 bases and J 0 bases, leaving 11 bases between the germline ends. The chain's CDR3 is CASSSGQTSGANVLTF. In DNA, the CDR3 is TGTGCCAGCAGCTCCGGACAGACCTCTGGGGCCAACGTCCTGACTTTC.

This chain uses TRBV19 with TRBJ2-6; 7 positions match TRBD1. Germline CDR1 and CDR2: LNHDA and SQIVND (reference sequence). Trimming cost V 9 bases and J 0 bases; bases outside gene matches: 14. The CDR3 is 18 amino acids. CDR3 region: CASHHQRGQSSGANVLTF. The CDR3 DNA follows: TGTGCCAGCCACCATCAGAGGGGACAGAGCTCTGGGGCCAACGTCCTGACTTTC.

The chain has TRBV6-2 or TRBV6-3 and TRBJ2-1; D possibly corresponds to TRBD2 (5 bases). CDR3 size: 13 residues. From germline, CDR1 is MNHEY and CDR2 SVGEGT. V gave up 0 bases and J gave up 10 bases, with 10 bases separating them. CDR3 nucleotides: TGTGCCAGCAGTTACTCCGGGGAAGGGGAGCAGTTCTTC. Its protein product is CASSYSGEGEQFF.

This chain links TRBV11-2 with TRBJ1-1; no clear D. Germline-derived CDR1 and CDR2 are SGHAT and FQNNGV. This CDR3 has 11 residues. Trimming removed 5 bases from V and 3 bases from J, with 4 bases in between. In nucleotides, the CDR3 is TGTGCCAGCAGCCCTCACACTGAAGCTTTCTTT. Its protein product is CASSPHTEAFF.

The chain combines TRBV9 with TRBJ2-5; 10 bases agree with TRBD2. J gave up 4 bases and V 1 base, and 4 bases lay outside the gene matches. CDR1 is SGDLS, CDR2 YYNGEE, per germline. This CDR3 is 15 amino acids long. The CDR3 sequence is CASSVNSGGLETQYF. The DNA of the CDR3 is TGTGCCAGCAGCGTAAATAGCGGGGGGTTAGAGACCCAGTACTTC.

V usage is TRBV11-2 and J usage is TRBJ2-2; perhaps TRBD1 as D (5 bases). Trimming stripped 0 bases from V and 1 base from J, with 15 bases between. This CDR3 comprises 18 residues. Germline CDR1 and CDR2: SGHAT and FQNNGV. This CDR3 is CASSLDRVGQKNTGELFF. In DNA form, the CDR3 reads TGTGCCAGCAGCTTAGATAGGGTGGGGCAGAAGAACACCGGGGAGCTGTTTTTT. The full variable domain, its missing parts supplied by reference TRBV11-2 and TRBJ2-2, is EAGVAQSPRYKIIEKRQSVAFWCNPISGHATLYWYQQILGQGPKLLIQFQNNGVVDDSQLPKDRFSAERLKGVDSTLKIQPAKLEDSAVYLCASSLDRVGQKNTGELFFGEGSRLTVL.

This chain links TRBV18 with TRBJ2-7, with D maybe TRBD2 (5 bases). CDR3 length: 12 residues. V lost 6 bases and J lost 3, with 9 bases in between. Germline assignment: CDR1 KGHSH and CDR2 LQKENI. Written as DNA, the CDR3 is TGTGCCAGCTCGAACGGGGACTACGAGCAGTACTTC. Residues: CASSNGDYEQYF.